The 30 T cell receptor beta chains listed next were all sequenced from one sample in a study of post-analysis software for immune sequencing data. Whole-study results and caveats: When patients were compared with controls, a handful of TRBV segments were more frequent, TRBV5-6, TRBV5-1 and TRBV20-1 among them.

These receptors have no identified antigens. TCR beta libraries were prepared from cDNA with unique molecular identifiers. TCRdb fed the PCR reads into MiXCR, producing one record per CDR3 protein. The sample consists of approximately 730,000 distinct CDR3 sequences, 46% of them appearing once. The sample consisted of blood. The receptors shown here come from a girl between 5 and 17 years old with multiple sclerosis.

V usage is TRBV6-5 and J usage is TRBJ2-7; the D gene is possibly TRBD2 (7 bases). CDR3 length equals 16 residues. V lost 5 bases and J 3 bases, leaving 20 bases between the germline ends. The V gene's germline CDR1 is MNHEY and CDR2 SVGAGI. This CDR3 reads CASSLQIGGVGYEQYF. In DNA, the CDR3 is TGTGCCAGCAGTCTGCAGATAGGGGGGGTCGGCTACGAGCAGTACTTC.

This clonotype was seen more than once but under ten times. This sequence joins TRBV12-3 or TRBV12-4 and TRBJ2-1, with TRBD1 as a possible D gene (6 bases). V lost 6 bases, J lost 3 bases, and 18 bases lay in between. The CDR3 extends over 16 amino acids. CDR3 amino acids: CASSHRDTGLYNEQFF. The CDR3 DNA reads as TGTGCCAGCAGCCACCGGGACACGGGCCTCTACAATGAGCAGTTCTTC.

CDR3 coding DNA: TGTGCCAGCTCACCACAGTCAGAGTATGGCTACACCTTC. This translates into CASSPQSEYGYTF. The rearrangement links TRBV18 to TRBJ1-2, with D uncertain. The CDR3 runs to 13 residues. Germline V gene lookup returns CDR1 KGHSH and CDR2 LQKENI. V lost 1 base, J lost 5 bases, and 8 bases lay in between.

The V and J genes are TRBV20-1 and TRBJ2-7; the D gene is possibly TRBD1 (6 bases). This CDR3 contains 16 residues. Germline V gene sequence: CDR1 DFQATT, CDR2 SNEGSKA (reference sequence). Trimming shortened V by 5 bases and J by 0 bases, and 20 bases separated the two germline ends. DNA for the CDR3: TGCAGTGCTCTGGCCCCCGGCCAGGGGAGCTCCTACGAGCAGTACTTC. Amino acids: CSALAPGQGSSYEQYF.

This clonotype was seen a few times. CDR3 sequence (DNA): TGTGCCAGCAGTTACCCCGCAGGGGATACGCAGTATTTT. The encoded protein is CASSYPAGDTQYF. The rearrangement uses TRBV6-5 and TRBJ2-3; TRBD1 might be the D (5 bases). CDR3 size: 13 residues. Deletions cut 2 bases from V and 6 bases from J, with 9 bases between. The germline CDR1 and CDR2 sequences are MNHEY and SVGAGI.

The V call is TRBV6-1, the J call TRBJ2-7; D possibly corresponds to TRBD1 (6 bases). The CDR3 has 17 residues. V lost 7 bases and J 1 base, leaving 23 bases between the germline ends. Per germline, CDR1 MNHNS and CDR2 SASEGT. The CDR3 is CASTDEISQGLSYEQYF. The CDR3 DNA follows: TGTGCCAGCACCGACGAGATTTCGCAGGGGTTATCCTACGAGCAGTACTTC.

The chain links TRBV5-1 to TRBJ1-2; 8 nucleotides agree with TRBD1. Germline V gene lookup returns CDR1 SGHRS and CDR2 YFSETQ. With V trimmed by 5 bases and J by 0 bases, 9 bases remained unmatched. The CDR3 has 16 residues. CDR3 DNA: TGCGCCAGCAGAGGACAGGGAGGGGTAGCTAACTATGGCTACACCTTC. The encoded protein is CASRGQGGVANYGYTF.

Only a few counts were recorded for this clonotype. This rearrangement joins TRBV9 to TRBJ2-6; D is ambiguous. V was pared by 0 bases and J by 0 bases, with 10 bases between. Germline assignment: CDR1 SGDLS and CDR2 YYNGEE. This CDR3 is 17 amino acids long. CDR3 sequence (DNA): TGTGCCAGCAGCGTAGTCGGACGGAGCTCTGGGGCCAACGTCCTGACTTTC. This sequence encodes CASSVVGRSSGANVLTF. Full variable domain (remainder filled in from reference TRBV9 and TRBJ2-6): DSGVTQTPKHLITATGQRVTLRCSPRSGDLSVYWYQQSLDQGLQFLIQYYNGEERAKGNILERFSAQQFPDLHSELNLSSLELGDSALYFCASSVVGRSSGANVLTFGAGSRLTVL.

This clonotype appeared a few times. The V and J genes are TRBV29-1 and TRBJ2-7; TRBD2 matches 11 bases. This CDR3 has 16 residues. V trimming: 4 bases; J trimming: 0 bases; junction bases outside the gene matches: 8. In germline, CDR1 is SQVTM, CDR2 ANQGSEA. Here the CDR3 DNA reads TGCAGCGTTGTCGGACTAGCGGGTACTAGCTCCTACGAGCAGTACTTC. This encodes CSVVGLAGTSSYEQYF.

As for this clonotype: Possible read error: a much larger clone is one base away. The chain recombines TRBV20-1 with TRBJ2-7, with a possible D match to TRBD2 (6 bases). This CDR3 comprises 12 residues. The germline V and J ends were trimmed by 3 bases and 1 base, with 7 bases remaining between them. Germline V CDR1 and CDR2: DFQATT, SNEGSKA (reference sequence). The CDR3: CSASGRSYEQYF. CDR3 coding DNA: TGCAGTGCTAGCGGGAGATCCTACGAGCAGTACTTC.

This clonotype has only a few counts. V gene TRBV27 combines with J gene TRBJ2-1; 11 bases are shared with TRBD2. CDR1 MNHEY and CDR2 SMNVEV come from the germline V gene (reference sequence). The CDR3 runs 16 residues. V lost 2 bases to trimming and J lost 3 bases; unmatched junction nucleotides: 3. In DNA, the CDR3 is TGTGCCAGCAGTTTAACCGGGACTAGCGGCTACAATGAGCAGTTCTTC. Protein sequence: CASSLTGTSGYNEQFF.

A few counts support this clonotype. The J gene is TRBJ2-1, the V gene TRBV10-3; weak D call: TRBD2 (6 bases). V was shortened by 0 bases and J by 2 bases, with 14 bases between the two germline ends. CDR1 is ENHRY and CDR2 is SYGVKD in the germline V gene. This CDR3 is built from 17 residues. This CDR3 reads CAISESIGGIPYNEQFF. CDR3 sequence (DNA): TGTGCCATCAGTGAGTCTATCGGAGGGATCCCCTACAATGAGCAGTTCTTC.

V and J are TRBV5-1 and TRBJ2-2, with 7 bases aligning to TRBD2. Germline V gene sequence: CDR1 SGHRS, CDR2 YFSETQ. J was trimmed by 6 bases and V by 3 bases; bases with no gene match: 11. The CDR3 has 16 residues. The CDR3 sequence is CASSSRREPLAGELFF. The CDR3 DNA follows: TGCGCCAGCAGCTCTCGGCGGGAGCCCCTTGCCGGGGAGCTGTTTTTT. The full variable domain, rest sourced from reference TRBV5-1 and TRBJ2-2, is KAGVTQTPRYLIKTRGQQVTLSCSPISGHRSVSWYQQTPGQGLQFLFEYFSETQRNKGNFPGRFSGRQFSNSRSEMNVSTLELGDSALYLCASSSRREPLAGELFFGEGSRLTVL.

This clonotype was counted many times. J is TRBJ2-3 and V is TRBV7-2; 16 nucleotides line up with TRBD2. Trimming cost V 3 bases and J 5 bases; bases outside gene matches: 5. Per the germline V gene, CDR1 is SGHTA and CDR2 is FQGNSA. The CDR3 is made up of 17 amino acids. The CDR3 DNA reads as TGTGCCAGCAGCTTCGGGACTAGCGGGAGGGCGGGAGATACGCAGTATTTT. Amino acids: CASSFGTSGRAGDTQYF.

The chain couples TRBV20-1 to TRBJ2-5; 7 nucleotides line up with TRBD2. The germline gives CDR1 DFQATT, CDR2 SNEGSKA (reference sequence). The CDR3 length is 16 residues. The V gene end was trimmed by 6 bases and the J gene end by 7 bases; junction bases not matched to a gene: 20. The CDR3 DNA is TGCAGTGCCGCCCCAGGAATTGCGGGAGATAGGGCGACCCAGTACTTC. It yields the protein CSAAPGIAGDRATQYF.

A few counts support this clonotype. The rearrangement links TRBV5-5 to TRBJ1-1, with TRBD1 matching over 9 bases. CDR1 is SGHKS, CDR2 YYEKEE, per germline (reference sequence). The V and J ends lost 4 bases and 1 base, in that order; junction bases with no gene match: 8. The CDR3 consists of 16 residues. As DNA, the CDR3 is TGTGCCAGCAGCCACCCCCTGGGACAGGGGAACACTGAAGCTTTCTTT. Its translation: CASSHPLGQGNTEAFF.

This clonotype turned up a few times. V is TRBV5-6 and J is TRBJ2-3; 13 bases fit TRBD2. V dropped 5 bases and J dropped 8; count of bases not matched to a gene: 8. Germline assignment: CDR1 SGHDT and CDR2 YYEEEE. The CDR3 length is 15 residues. The CDR3 DNA reads TGTGCCAGCAGATTCGGACTAGCGGGAGTTGGTACGCAGTATTTT. It codes for CASRFGLAGVGTQYF.

CDR3 in amino acids: CSVDPGLKFNEQFF. In DNA, the CDR3 is TGCAGCGTTGACCCGGGACTAAAGTTCAATGAGCAGTTCTTC. The chain joins TRBV29-1 to TRBJ2-1, with TRBD2 identical over 7 bases. The J segment lost 6 bases and the V segment lost 3 bases, leaving 8 bases of the junction unmatched. The CDR3 runs to 14 residues. Per the germline V gene, CDR1 is SQVTM and CDR2 is ANQGSEA.

The chain combines TRBV28 with TRBJ2-7; 8 nucleotides align to TRBD2. This CDR3 is 14 amino acids long. Trimming removed 6 bases from V and 7 bases from J; junction bases left unmatched: 11. Germline V lookup: CDR1 MDHEN, CDR2 SYDVKM. The CDR3 here is CASSLTSGTTEQYF. DNA for the CDR3: TGTGCCAGCAGCCTCACTAGCGGCACCACTGAGCAGTACTTC. Full variable domain (outside the CDR3, taken from reference TRBV28 and TRBJ2-7): DVKVTQSSRYLVKRTGEKVFLECVQDMDHENMFWYRQDPGLGLRLIYFSYDVKMKEKGDIPEGYSVSREKKERFSLILESASTNQTSMYLCASSLTSGTTEQYFGPGTRLTVT.

This clonotype showed up just a few times. This rearrangement joins TRBV7-9 to TRBJ2-5; 15 bases line up with TRBD2. The J segment lost 9 bases and the V segment lost 4 bases, leaving 6 bases of the junction unmatched. Germline lookup yields CDR1 SEHNR and CDR2 FQNEAQ (reference sequence). The CDR3 length is 15 residues. CDR3 coding DNA: TGTGCCAGCAGCTCCTACGGACTAGCGGGGGGGGCCCAGTACTTC. Residues: CASSSYGLAGGAQYF.

The chain has TRBV11-2 and TRBJ2-1; D might be TRBD1 (6 bases). V gave up 0 bases and J gave up 0 bases, with 12 bases separating them. From germline, CDR1 is SGHAT and CDR2 FQNNGV. The CDR3 is 17 residues long. CDR3 amino acids: CASSLDGGYSSYNEQFF. The CDR3 coding sequence is TGTGCCAGCAGCTTAGATGGGGGCTATAGCTCCTACAATGAGCAGTTCTTC.

This clonotype was seen a handful of times. CDR3 region: CAPSGGGSTDTQYF. Written as DNA, the CDR3 is TGTGCCCCCAGTGGGGGCGGGAGCACAGATACGCAGTATTTT. The gene calls are TRBV7-9 and TRBJ2-3; the D gene is possibly TRBD1 (6 bases). With 11 bases removed from V and 0 bases from J, the gap between germline ends came to 15 bases. This CDR3 spans 14 amino acids. The V gene's germline CDR1 is SEHNR and CDR2 FQNEAQ (reference sequence).

In nucleotides, the CDR3 is TGTGCCAGCAGCATGGGCAGCGCTGGGGCCAACGTCCTGACTTTC. This codes for CASSMGSAGANVLTF. The V and J genes are TRBV9 and TRBJ2-6; D unresolved. The germline gives CDR1 SGDLS, CDR2 YYNGEE. Trimming pared 4 bases from V and 2 bases from J, leaving 10 bases between. CDR3 length: 15 amino acids.

The chain employs TRBV3-1 and TRBJ1-5; D ambiguous. The CDR3 is 14 amino acids. The V and J ends lost 5 bases and 1 base respectively, with 9 bases between them. Germline V gene lookup returns CDR1 LGHDT and CDR2 YNNKEL (reference sequence). The CDR3 nucleotides are TGTGCCAGCAGCTACGGGGTGAGCAATCAGCCCCAGCATTTT. Encoded protein: CASSYGVSNQPQHF.

The genes are TRBV5-1 and TRBJ2-6; D unclear. CDR1 is SGHRS and CDR2 is YFSETQ in the germline V gene. The CDR3 spans 18 residues. The germline V and J ends were trimmed by 0 bases and 1 base, with 14 bases remaining between them. CDR3 sequence reads: CASSLGSLPFSGANVLTF. The CDR3 nucleotides are TGCGCCAGCAGCTTGGGGTCCCTACCCTTTTCTGGGGCCAACGTCCTGACTTTC.

The genes are TRBV13 and TRBJ1-6; possibly TRBD1 for D (5 bases). The length of the CDR3 is 14 residues. V lost 1 base and J lost 11, with 12 bases in between. Germline CDR1 PRHDT, CDR2 FYEKMQ (reference sequence). This chain's CDR3 is CASSLEGTATPLHF. The CDR3 nucleotides read TGTGCCAGCAGCTTAGAGGGGACGGCAACACCCCTCCACTTT.

This clonotype was observed a few times. V is TRBV5-1 and J is TRBJ2-1, with a possible D match to TRBD1 (6 bases). V shed 0 bases and J shed 10 bases, with 17 bases lying between them. This CDR3 has 15 residues. Germline CDR1 reads SGHRS; CDR2 reads YFSETQ. This CDR3 reads CASSLAYRQGYEQFF. The CDR3, as DNA: TGCGCCAGCAGCTTGGCCTATCGGCAGGGGTACGAGCAGTTCTTC.

The V and J genes are TRBV6-1 and TRBJ2-6; TRBD1 matches 7 bases. The CDR3 length is 17 residues. Germline V gives CDR1 MNHNS, CDR2 SASEGT. The ends lost 6 bases at V and 0 bases at J; junction bases unmatched: 8. This CDR3 is CASSLGTDNSGANVLTF. CDR3 sequence (DNA): TGTGCCAGCAGCTTGGGGACAGATAACTCTGGGGCCAACGTCCTGACTTTC.

The table lists this clonotype with a few counts. The V gene is TRBV5-5, the J gene TRBJ1-5, with D unclear. V was cut by 2 bases and J by 8 bases, with 14 bases left in between. CDR3 length: 14 residues. The germline V gene has CDR1 SGHKS and CDR2 YYEKEE (reference sequence). In nucleotides, the CDR3 is TGTGCCAGCAGCTTTCAGGATTCCATAGAGCCCCAGCATTTT. It specifies CASSFQDSIEPQHF.

The chain has TRBV5-1 and TRBJ2-1; 8 nucleotides agree with TRBD2. V lost 2 bases and J lost 0; bases outside the gene matches: 4. Germline V lookup: CDR1 SGHRS, CDR2 YFSETQ. The CDR3 is made up of 16 amino acids. Written as DNA, the CDR3 is TGCGCCAGCAGCTTAACTAGCGGAATCTCCTACAATGAGCAGTTCTTC. Its translation is CASSLTSGISYNEQFF.